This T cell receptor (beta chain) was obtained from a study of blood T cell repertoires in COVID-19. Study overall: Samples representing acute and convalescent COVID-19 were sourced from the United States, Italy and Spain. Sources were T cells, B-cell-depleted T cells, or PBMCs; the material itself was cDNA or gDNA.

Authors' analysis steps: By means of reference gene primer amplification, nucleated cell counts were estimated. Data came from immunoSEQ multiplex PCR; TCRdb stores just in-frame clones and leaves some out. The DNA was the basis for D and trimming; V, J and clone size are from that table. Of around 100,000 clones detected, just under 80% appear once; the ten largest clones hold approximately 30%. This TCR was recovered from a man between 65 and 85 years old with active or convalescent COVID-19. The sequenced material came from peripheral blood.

DNA of the CDR3: TGTGCCAGCAGCCGGCAAGGGGGCCAGAGCACAGATACGCAGTATTTT. It is translated as CASSRQGGQSTDTQYF. The chain carries TRBV7-2 and TRBJ2-3; TRBD1 matches 7 bases. Germline CDR1 is SGHTA and CDR2 is FQGNSA. There are 16 residues in the CDR3. V lost 5 bases and J lost 0; bases outside the gene matches: 8.